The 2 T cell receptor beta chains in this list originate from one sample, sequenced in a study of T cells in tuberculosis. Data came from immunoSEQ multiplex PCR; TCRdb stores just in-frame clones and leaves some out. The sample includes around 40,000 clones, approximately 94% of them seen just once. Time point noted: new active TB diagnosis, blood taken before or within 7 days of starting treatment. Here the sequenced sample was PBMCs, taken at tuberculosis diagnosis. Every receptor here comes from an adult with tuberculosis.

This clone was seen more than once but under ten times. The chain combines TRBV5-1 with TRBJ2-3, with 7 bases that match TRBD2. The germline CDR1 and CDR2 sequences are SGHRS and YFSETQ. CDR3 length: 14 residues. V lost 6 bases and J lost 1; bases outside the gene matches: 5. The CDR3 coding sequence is TGCGCCAGCAACGAAAGCGGGGGCACAGATACGCAGTATTTT. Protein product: CASNESGGTDTQYF.

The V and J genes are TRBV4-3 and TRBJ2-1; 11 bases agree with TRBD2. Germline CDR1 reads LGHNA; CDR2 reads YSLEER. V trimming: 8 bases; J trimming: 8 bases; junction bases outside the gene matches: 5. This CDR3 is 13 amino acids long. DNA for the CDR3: TGCGCCAGCCGACTAGCGGGATCCCATGAGCAGTTCTTC. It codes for CASRLAGSHEQFF.